This T cell receptor beta chain derives from a study of blood T cell repertoires in COVID-19. Study details: Material from acute and convalescent COVID-19 was sourced from the United States, Italy and Spain. From T cells, B-cell-depleted T cells, or PBMCs came the material, which was cDNA or gDNA.

The CDR3 is made up of 14 amino acids. Trimming stripped 1 base from V and 5 bases from J, with 8 bases between. CDR1 SGHAT and CDR2 FQDESV come from the germline V gene (reference sequence). Authors' methods: Counts of nucleated cells, estimated from reference gene primer amplification, were obtained. Sequenced by immunoSEQ multiplex PCR; TCRdb stores in-frame clones only, minus some. V and J calls and clone size are as listed in that table; D and trimming were resolved from the DNA. The sample holds about 170,000 clones, around 90% seen once. What was sequenced was peripheral blood. This TCR derives from a woman in her 50s with acute or convalescent COVID-19. The chain joins TRBV11-1 to TRBJ2-2; perhaps TRBD1 as D (5 bases). The CDR3 region has the DNA TGTGCCAGCAGCTTAGGGACAAGGACCGGGGAGCTGTTTTTT. Translating gives CASSLGTRTGELFF.